The clone carrying this T cell receptor (beta chain) was observed a single time. This may be a read error: a much more frequent sequence differs by one nucleotide. These data belong to a study of T cell repertoires in cytomegalovirus infection. Each CDR3 protein gets one entry after TCRdb re-called the reads with MiXCR. The table records about 490,000 distinct CDR3 sequences, about 11% of them present only once. CDR1 is SNHLY, CDR2 FYNNEI, per germline. The CDR3 extends over 13 amino acids. The sample taken for sequencing was PBMCs. The TCR originated in a human donor in good health (CMV status not recorded). Some clones in this sample may be carry-over from other donors' samples. The chain couples TRBV2 to TRBJ1-6, with a weak D call TRBD1 (5 bases). CDR3 coding DNA: TGTGCCAGCAGTGTGTTGTCGTCGGGGACCCTCCTCTTT. Translation gives CASSVLSSGTLLF.